Presented here are 14 T cell receptor beta chains from one specimen sequenced in a study of cytomegalovirus exposure and HLA in healthy donors. PCR employed 60 Vbeta and 13 Jbeta primers. The protocol was immunoSEQ multiplex PCR, while the TCRdb copy is restricted to in-frame clones and leaves out a portion. The data show about 100,000 clones, 76% seen once. The specimen was PBMCs. Source of these receptors: a woman between 50 and 59 years old in good health and CMV-seropositive.

The V gene is TRBV27, the J gene TRBJ1-2, with a possible D match to TRBD1 (5 bases). Germline CDR1 reads MNHEY; CDR2 reads SMNVEV (reference sequence). There are 16 residues in the CDR3. Deletions cut 2 bases from V and 4 bases from J, with 17 bases between. CDR3 sequence: CASSLGGETSGYGYTF. The CDR3, as DNA: TGTGCCAGCAGTTTAGGGGGAGAGACTAGCGGCTATGGCTACACCTTC.

This clone was seen only once. The chain joins TRBV4-1 to TRBJ2-7; D is perhaps TRBD2 (7 bases). In germline, CDR1 is MGHRA, CDR2 YSYEKL. This CDR3 is built from 15 residues. The ends were cut back, 0 bases at V and 10 bases at J, with 19 bases in the middle. DNA for the CDR3: TGCGCCAGCAGCCAAGATGAACGGGGGGCCTCCCTCCAGTACTTC. As protein: CASSQDERGASLQYF.

This clone has only one observation. This chain joins TRBV6-1 and TRBJ1-3; 9 bases are a match to TRBD1. CDR3 length: 14 residues. With 7 bases clipped from V and 4 bases from J, the junction kept 5 bases outside the gene matches. Germline CDR1 MNHNS, CDR2 SASEGT. The CDR3 here is CASMGTGFGNTIYF. The CDR3 region has the DNA TGTGCCAGCATGGGGACAGGGTTCGGAAACACCATATATTTT.

The V gene is TRBV6-5, the J gene TRBJ1-5; 7 bases agree with TRBD1. The CDR3 is 15 residues long. V lost 6 bases and J lost 3; bases outside the gene matches: 8. Germline V gene lookup returns CDR1 MNHEY and CDR2 SVGAGI. The CDR3 DNA is TGTGCCAGCAGGCCTCAGGGGGGTCACAATCAGCCCCAGCATTTT. It encodes CASRPQGGHNQPQHF.

This sequence joins TRBV2 and TRBJ1-1; 7 bases match TRBD1. Germline V gene lookup returns CDR1 SNHLY and CDR2 FYNNEI. V dropped 4 bases and J dropped 4; count of bases not matched to a gene: 12. The CDR3 loop spans 16 amino acids. This CDR3 is CASSVRPPTGPTEAFF. The CDR3 coding sequence is TGTGCCAGCAGTGTACGCCCCCCGACAGGGCCCACTGAAGCTTTCTTT.

This clone was detected only a few times. Written as DNA, the CDR3 is TGTGCCAGCAGTGGCAGCGGGAGACAAGACCCCTACGAGCAGTACTTC. This codes for CASSGSGRQDPYEQYF. V and J are TRBV25-1 and TRBJ2-7; 8 nucleotides line up with TRBD2. J gave up 2 bases and V 4 bases, and 10 bases lay outside the gene matches. Germline V gives CDR1 MGHDK, CDR2 SYGVNS. The CDR3 length is 16 residues.

The J gene is TRBJ2-1, the V gene TRBV10-1, with 7 bases lining up with TRBD2. The germline V gene has CDR1 WNHNN and CDR2 SYGVQD (reference sequence). This CDR3 contains 15 residues. The trim removed 2 bases at V and 5 bases at J, leaving 6 bases unmatched. CDR3 region: CASSELGGGNNEQFF. The CDR3 DNA is TGCGCCAGCAGTGAGCTAGGCGGGGGAAACAATGAGCAGTTCTTC.

The chain links TRBV10-3 to TRBJ2-5, with 14 bases fitting TRBD2. TRBJ2-7 matches the DNA end more closely, so the J call is doubtful. The length of the CDR3 is 15 residues. Germline CDR1 reads ENHRY; CDR2 reads SYGVKD. The DNA of the CDR3 is TGTGCCATCAGGGGGACTAGCGGGGGCGATTACGAGCAGTACTTC. This gives the protein CAIRGTSGGDYEQYF.

The genes are TRBV5-4 and TRBJ2-7; the match to TRBD1 covers 8 bases. From germline, CDR1 is SGHNT and CDR2 YYREEE (reference sequence). The CDR3 contains 14 residues. With V trimmed by 4 bases and J by 6 bases, 9 bases remained unmatched. The CDR3 DNA reads as TGTGCCAGCAGCCTTCGGACAGGGAGCGGCGAGCAGTACTTC. Protein sequence: CASSLRTGSGEQYF.

V usage is TRBV30 and J usage is TRBJ2-3; 12 nucleotides align to TRBD2. Germline values: CDR1 GTSNPN, CDR2 SVGIG (reference sequence). This CDR3 comprises 18 residues. J was trimmed by 1 base and V by 4 bases; bases with no gene match: 12. The CDR3 region has the DNA TGTGCCTGGACCCTACTAGCGGGAGGTTGGATAGGCACAGATACGCAGTATTTT. Amino acid sequence: CAWTLLAGGWIGTDTQYF.

This clone was counted a few times. This chain connects TRBV30 to TRBJ1-1, with D unresolved. CDR1 is GTSNPN and CDR2 is SVGIG in the germline V gene (reference sequence). CDR3 length equals 14 residues. Trimming removed 0 bases at V and 6 bases at J, with 14 bases between. CDR3 in DNA: TGTGCCTGGAGTGTACACGGGATGCGGCCTGAAGCTTTCTTT. Translation: CAWSVHGMRPEAFF.

The chain carries TRBV6-1 and TRBJ1-4; 8 bases line up with TRBD1. CDR1 MNHNS and CDR2 SASEGT come from the germline V gene. J lost 7 bases, V lost 0 bases, and 7 bases had no gene match. The CDR3 has 16 amino acids. The CDR3, as DNA: TGTGCCAGCAGTGAAGCAGCAGGGGGCGGACGTGAAAAACTGTTTTTT. Translation gives CASSEAAGGGREKLFF.

Notes on this clone: This CDR3 is also generated by other DNA sequences in the sample. The chain combines TRBV2 with TRBJ1-1; the match to TRBD1 covers 7 bases. The CDR3 loop spans 13 amino acids. V lost 10 bases, J lost 5 bases, and 10 bases stayed unmatched. In germline, CDR1 is SNHLY, CDR2 FYNNEI. The CDR3 reads CAILDRTLTEAFF. Written as DNA, the CDR3 is TGTGCCATCTTGGACAGGACATTAACTGAAGCTTTCTTT.

The rearrangement links TRBV10-3 to TRBJ1-5; 8 nucleotides align to TRBD1. The germline gives CDR1 ENHRY, CDR2 SYGVKD. The CDR3 has 17 residues. The trim removed 0 bases at V and 2 bases at J, leaving 6 bases unmatched. The CDR3 nucleotides read TGTGCCATCAGTGAGTCCAGGACAGGGTCACGCAATCAGCCCCAGCATTTT. Protein: CAISESRTGSRNQPQHF.